Below are 27 T cell receptor beta chains sequenced from a single sample in a study of cytomegalovirus exposure and HLA in healthy donors (dated by TCRdb to the late 2010s). Receptor amplification or capture employed the immunoSEQ multiplex PCR assay. For the multiplex PCR, a mixture combining 60 forward primers for TCR Vbeta segments and 13 reverse primers for TCR Jbeta segments was used. The table was pulled from immuneACCESS by TCRdb, which kept in-frame rearrangements only. Such tables lose some clones; where checked, under half of the loss comes from unresolved V genes, and the rest has no known cause. For this sample the table gives roughly 99,000 clones, of which 77% were detected only once. More than 4% of the sample lies in the top ten. Sequencing was carried out using PBMCs. The receptors were gathered from a male donor in good health and CMV-seronegative.

V is TRBV13 and J is TRBJ2-7, with a weak D call TRBD1 (6 bases). Germline V gene sequence: CDR1 PRHDT, CDR2 FYEKMQ (reference sequence). CDR3 length: 13 amino acids. V lost 3 bases and J 7 bases, leaving 13 bases between the germline ends. The CDR3 bases are TGTGCCAGCAGCTTCGGACAGCCCGTAGAGCAGTACTTC. Encoded protein: CASSFGQPVEQYF.

The chain combines TRBV5-1 with TRBJ2-3; D perhaps matches TRBD2 (5 bases). Germline loops: CDR1 SGHRS, CDR2 YFSETQ. The V end was cut by 4 bases, the J end by 2 bases, with 14 bases between. The CDR3 totals 15 residues. The CDR3 bases are TGCGCCAGCAGCGGAGGCAGGCCCGCCACAGATACGCAGTATTTT. This codes for CASSGGRPATDTQYF.

The chain uses TRBV7-9 and TRBJ1-2; D uncertain. The CDR3 runs 12 residues. Trimming pared 3 bases from V and 8 bases from J, leaving 10 bases between. Per the germline V gene, CDR1 is SEHNR and CDR2 is FQNEAQ (reference sequence). The CDR3 here is CASSFRGPGYTF. The CDR3, as DNA: TGTGCCAGCAGCTTTAGAGGGCCCGGCTACACCTTC.

This clone has more than one count but fewer than ten. The chain links TRBV7-9 to TRBJ2-1; TRBD1 matches 7 bases. Germline V CDR1 and CDR2: SEHNR, FQNEAQ (reference sequence). The CDR3 extends over 15 amino acids. With 2 bases clipped from V and 7 bases from J, the junction kept 8 bases outside the gene matches. CDR3 in amino acids: CASSLRDSARNEQFF. In DNA form, the CDR3 reads TGTGCCAGCAGCTTACGGGACAGCGCTCGTAATGAGCAGTTCTTC.

The rearrangement links TRBV6-1 to TRBJ1-1; D unresolved. CDR3 size: 16 residues. The germline V and J ends were trimmed by 0 bases and 0 bases, with 11 bases remaining between them. In germline, CDR1 is MNHNS, CDR2 SASEGT. The CDR3 bases are TGTGCCAGCAGTGAAGCTGGCGGATTCATGAACACTGAAGCTTTCTTT. The encoded protein is CASSEAGGFMNTEAFF.

The chain couples TRBV6-1 to TRBJ2-1, with 9 bases identical to TRBD2. The J segment lost 2 bases and the V segment lost 5 bases, leaving 1 base of the junction unmatched. In germline, CDR1 is MNHNS, CDR2 SASEGT. The CDR3 is 14 amino acids. The CDR3 coding sequence is TGTGCCAGCAGTTCTAGCGGGACCTACAATGAGCAGTTCTTC. Residues: CASSSSGTYNEQFF.

This clone came up once. V is TRBV4-1 and J is TRBJ2-7, with 7 positions matching TRBD2. The V gene end was trimmed by 7 bases and the J gene end by 0 bases; junction bases not matched to a gene: 6. The length of the CDR3 is 14 residues. From germline, CDR1 is MGHRA and CDR2 YSYEKL. The CDR3 DNA sequence: TGCGCCAGCAAGGGAGGGGTCCTCTCCTACGAGCAGTACTTC. This encodes CASKGGVLSYEQYF.

V gene TRBV29-1 combines with J gene TRBJ2-1, with 10 bases that match TRBD1. This CDR3 has 14 amino acids. CDR1 is SQVTM, CDR2 ANQGSEA, per germline. The junction had 10 bases not matched to a gene; V was cut back by 6 bases and J by 8 bases. The CDR3, as DNA: TGCAGCGTGGCTAGGGACAGGGGCTTCTATGAGCAGTTCTTC. As protein: CSVARDRGFYEQFF.

The sample holds a few counts of this clone. The chain uses TRBV7-3 and TRBJ2-1, with D possibly being TRBD2 (6 bases). V gave up 4 bases and J gave up 1 base, with 17 bases separating them. CDR1 is SGHTA, CDR2 FQGTGA, per germline. CDR3 size: 17 residues. CDR3 protein: CASSSTQTGASYNEQFF. The CDR3 bases are TGTGCCAGCAGCTCAACTCAGACGGGAGCGTCCTACAATGAGCAGTTCTTC.

This clone was recorded only once. V usage is TRBV28 and J usage is TRBJ1-1, with 8 bases fitting TRBD1. This CDR3 comprises 15 residues. Germline loops: CDR1 MDHEN, CDR2 SYDVKM. The ends lost 6 bases at V and 8 bases at J; junction bases unmatched: 14. CDR3 sequence: CASRGTGNPPSEAFF. Here the CDR3 DNA reads TGTGCCAGCAGAGGGACAGGCAATCCTCCTTCGGAAGCTTTCTTT.

This clone was picked up a small number of times. The chain employs TRBV5-4 and TRBJ2-3, with 11 bases identical to TRBD2. The V gene end was trimmed by 2 bases and the J gene end by 0 bases; junction bases not matched to a gene: 5. This CDR3 is 17 amino acids long. The V gene's germline CDR1 is SGHNT and CDR2 YYREEE (reference sequence). DNA of the CDR3: TGTGCCAGCAGCTTAACCGGACTAGCGGGTAGCACAGATACGCAGTATTTT. This gives the protein CASSLTGLAGSTDTQYF.

This chain connects TRBV18 to TRBJ2-1, with a possible D match to TRBD2 (6 bases). Trimming removed 6 bases from V and 4 bases from J, with 16 bases in between. The CDR3 consists of 15 residues. Germline V gene data show CDR1 as KGHSH and CDR2 as LQKENI. The CDR3 DNA reads as TGTGCCAGCTCCCCGGGACTGAGGGATTACAATGAGCAGTTCTTC. Amino acids: CASSPGLRDYNEQFF.

The genes are TRBV27 and TRBJ1-1, with unresolved D. V lost 11 bases and J lost 4, with 20 bases in between. The CDR3 consists of 14 residues. The germline CDR1 and CDR2 sequences are MNHEY and SMNVEV (reference sequence). CDR3 sequence (DNA): TGTGCCCACGTCCCCCCAGGCCTGTTCACTGAAGCTTTCTTT. It translates to CAHVPPGLFTEAFF.

This chain connects TRBV7-9 to TRBJ2-1; TRBD2 matches 11 bases. This CDR3 is 15 amino acids long. Per the germline V gene, CDR1 is SEHNR and CDR2 is FQNEAQ (reference sequence). With 5 bases clipped from V and 6 bases from J, the junction kept 6 bases outside the gene matches. In nucleotides, the CDR3 is TGTGCCAGCAGCCTTCTAGCGGGAGGCAGCAATGAGCAGTTCTTC. This codes for CASSLLAGGSNEQFF.

V usage is TRBV18 and J usage is TRBJ1-1; D is undetermined. CDR3 length equals 14 residues. Germline loops: CDR1 KGHSH, CDR2 LQKENI. Between the trimmed V and J ends, which lost 3 bases and 1 base, there was a span of 9 bases. CDR3 residues: CASSPAEANTEAFF. DNA of the CDR3: TGTGCCAGCTCACCCGCAGAGGCGAACACTGAAGCTTTCTTT.

The V gene is TRBV27, the J gene TRBJ2-7; possibly TRBD2 for D (5 bases). Trimming removed 2 bases at V and 2 bases at J, with 10 bases between. This CDR3 is 14 amino acids long. CDR1 is MNHEY, CDR2 SMNVEV, per germline (reference sequence). In DNA form, the CDR3 reads TGTGCCAGCAGTTTACCGGGGTTGCCCTACGAGCAGTACTTC. Residues: CASSLPGLPYEQYF.

For the CDR3, the DNA is TGTGCCATCGAAACTAGCGGGAGTGGGTTTGGTGAGCAGTTCTTC. Amino acids: CAIETSGSGFGEQFF. The chain carries TRBV28 and TRBJ2-1; 11 bases map to TRBD2. Per the germline V gene, CDR1 is MDHEN and CDR2 is SYDVKM. This CDR3 contains 15 residues. V lost 10 bases, J lost 9 bases, and 14 bases stayed unmatched.

The V and J genes are TRBV6-5 and TRBJ2-5, with 7 bases aligning to TRBD1. The J call may be faulty, since TRBJ2-7 better matches the DNA end. The CDR3 contains 14 residues. In germline, CDR1 is MNHEY, CDR2 SVGAGI. The CDR3 is CASSLGTAAYEQYF. CDR3 DNA: TGTGCCAGCAGCCTCGGGACAGCCGCCTACGAGCAGTACTTC.

The rearrangement uses TRBV7-2 and TRBJ2-7; the match to TRBD2 covers 12 bases. CDR1 and CDR2 (germline): SGHTA, FQGNSA. This CDR3 is 15 amino acids long. V was pared by 5 bases and J by 2 bases, with 4 bases of the junction left unmatched. The CDR3 nucleotides read TGTGCCAGCAGCCCCCCTAGCGGGAGGGCCTACGAGCAGTACTTC. Amino acids: CASSPPSGRAYEQYF.

The chain joins TRBV11-2 to TRBJ1-4; D uncertain. The CDR3 consists of 15 residues. Looked up from germline, CDR1 is SGHAT and CDR2 is FQNNGV. Trimming left V 4 bases short and J 7 bases short, with 16 bases between. The CDR3 coding sequence is TGTGCCAGCAGCTCCCGCCAGCTAAGCGGTGAAAAACTGTTTTTT. This encodes CASSSRQLSGEKLFF.

V and J are TRBV7-9 and TRBJ2-5, with TRBD2 matching over 12 bases. Germline V gives CDR1 SEHNR, CDR2 FQNEAQ (reference sequence). This CDR3 has 14 residues. The V and J ends lost 0 bases and 11 bases, in that order; junction bases with no gene match: 4. CDR3 in amino acids: CASSLALAGGVQYF. The CDR3 nucleotides read TGTGCCAGCAGCTTAGCACTAGCGGGAGGTGTTCAGTACTTC.

V gene TRBV6-6 combines with J gene TRBJ2-2; possibly TRBD2 for D (5 bases). The CDR3 loop spans 15 amino acids. Deletions cut 4 bases from V and 3 bases from J, with 12 bases between. Germline V lookup: CDR1 MNHNY, CDR2 SVGAGI (reference sequence). CDR3 amino acids: CASSFTGSHTGELFF. CDR3 nucleotides: TGTGCCAGCAGTTTTACGGGATCGCACACCGGGGAGCTGTTTTTT.

The V gene is TRBV25-1, the J gene TRBJ2-1; no clear D. V gave up 6 bases and J gave up 7 bases, with 4 bases separating them. The germline CDR1 and CDR2 sequences are MGHDK and SYGVNS. This CDR3 region has 10 residues. The CDR3 is CASRANEQFF. DNA for the CDR3: TGTGCCAGCAGGGCAAATGAGCAGTTCTTC. The full variable domain, completed using reference TRBV25-1 and TRBJ2-1, is EADIYQTPRYLVIGTGKKITLECSQTMGHDKMYWYQQDPGMELHLIHYSYGVNSTEKGDLSSESTVSRIRTEHFPLTLESARPSHTSQYLCASRANEQFFGPGTRLTVL.

CDR3 sequence reads: CAWKRRGTGIGVNSPLHF. The CDR3 DNA follows: TGTGCCTGGAAGCGACGAGGTACAGGGATTGGGGTAAATTCACCCCTCCACTTT. V and J are TRBV30 and TRBJ1-6, with a weak D call TRBD1 (6 bases). The CDR3 spans 18 residues. Deletions cut 4 bases from V and 7 bases from J, with 26 bases between. Germline assignment: CDR1 GTSNPN and CDR2 SVGIG (reference sequence). Supplemented by reference TRBV30 and TRBJ1-6, the full variable domain reads SQTIHQWPATLVQPVGSPLSLECTVEGTSNPNLYWYRQAAGRGLQLLFYSVGIGQISSEVPQNLSASRPQDRQFILSSKKLLLSDSGFYLCAWKRRGTGIGVNSPLHFGNGTRLTVT.

The CDR3 sequence is CASSQDRGLTNEQFF. Written as DNA, the CDR3 is TGCGCCAGCAGCCAAGATCGGGGTCTCACCAATGAGCAGTTCTTC. The V and J genes are TRBV4-1 and TRBJ2-1; D is possibly TRBD2 (5 bases). V was trimmed by 0 bases and J by 6 bases, leaving 12 bases between them. The CDR3 is made up of 15 amino acids. Germline CDR1 and CDR2: MGHRA and YSYEKL.

V and J are TRBV27 and TRBJ1-6; TRBD1 matches at 11 bases. The germline V gene encodes CDR1 MNHEY and CDR2 SMNVEV (reference sequence). The CDR3 sequence is 18 residues long. Germline trimming cut 6 bases from V and 7 bases from J; bases unmatched to any gene: 14. Written as DNA, the CDR3 is TGTGCCAGCAGATCATGGACAGGGGGCAGTTCAGCGAATTCACCCCTCCACTTT. This sequence encodes CASRSWTGGSSANSPLHF.

Notes on this clone: The sample holds other DNA sequences that translate to the same CDR3. The genes are TRBV11-2 and TRBJ2-7; 13 positions agree with TRBD2. Germline V lookup: CDR1 SGHAT, CDR2 FQNNGV. The CDR3 totals 15 residues. Trimming took 5 bases from V and 4 from J; bases not matched to a gene: 5. The CDR3 DNA sequence: TGTGCCAGCAGCCCACTAGCGGGAGGGCCTTACGAGCAGTACTTC. Encoded protein: CASSPLAGGPYEQYF.